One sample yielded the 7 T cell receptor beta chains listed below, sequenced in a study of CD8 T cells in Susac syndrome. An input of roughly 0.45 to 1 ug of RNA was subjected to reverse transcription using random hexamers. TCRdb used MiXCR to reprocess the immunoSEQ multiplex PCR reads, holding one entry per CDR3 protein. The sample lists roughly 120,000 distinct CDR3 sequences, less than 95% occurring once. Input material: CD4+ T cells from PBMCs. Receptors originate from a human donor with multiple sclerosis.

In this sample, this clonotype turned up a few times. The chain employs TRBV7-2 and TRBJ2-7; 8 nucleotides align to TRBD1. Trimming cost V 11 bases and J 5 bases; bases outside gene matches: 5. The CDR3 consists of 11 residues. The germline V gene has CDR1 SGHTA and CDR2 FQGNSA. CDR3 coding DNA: TGTGCCTCGGGACAGGCCAACGAGCAGTACTTC. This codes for CASGQANEQYF.

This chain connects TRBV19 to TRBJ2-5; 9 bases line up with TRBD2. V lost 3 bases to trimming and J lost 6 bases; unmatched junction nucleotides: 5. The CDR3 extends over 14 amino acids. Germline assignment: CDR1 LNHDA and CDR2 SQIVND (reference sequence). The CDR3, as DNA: TGTGCCAGTAGTATGGGTCTAGCGGGGAAGACCCAGTACTTC. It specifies CASSMGLAGKTQYF.

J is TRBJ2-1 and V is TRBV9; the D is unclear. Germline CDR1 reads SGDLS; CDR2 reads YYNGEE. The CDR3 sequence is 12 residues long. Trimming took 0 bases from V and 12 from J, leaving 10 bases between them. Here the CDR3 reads CASSVDLHGQFF. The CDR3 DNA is TGTGCCAGCAGCGTAGACCTTCATGGGCAGTTCTTC.

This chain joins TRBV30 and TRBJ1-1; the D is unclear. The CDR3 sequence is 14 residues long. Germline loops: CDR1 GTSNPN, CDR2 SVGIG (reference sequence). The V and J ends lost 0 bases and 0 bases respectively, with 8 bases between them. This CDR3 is CAWSVGPMNTEAFF. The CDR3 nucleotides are TGTGCCTGGAGTGTAGGACCTATGAACACTGAAGCTTTCTTT.

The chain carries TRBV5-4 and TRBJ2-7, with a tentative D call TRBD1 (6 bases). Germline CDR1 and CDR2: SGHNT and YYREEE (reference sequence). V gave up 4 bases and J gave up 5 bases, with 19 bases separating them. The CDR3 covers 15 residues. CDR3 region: CASSPVGQGRNEQYF. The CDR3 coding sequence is TGTGCCAGCAGCCCGGTGGGGCAGGGGAGAAACGAGCAGTACTTC.

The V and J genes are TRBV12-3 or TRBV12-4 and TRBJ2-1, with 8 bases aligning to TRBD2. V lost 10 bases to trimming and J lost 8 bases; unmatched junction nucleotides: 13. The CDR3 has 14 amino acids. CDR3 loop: CATGWAGGIDEQFF. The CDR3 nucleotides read TGTGCCACCGGATGGGCGGGGGGTATCGATGAGCAGTTCTTC.

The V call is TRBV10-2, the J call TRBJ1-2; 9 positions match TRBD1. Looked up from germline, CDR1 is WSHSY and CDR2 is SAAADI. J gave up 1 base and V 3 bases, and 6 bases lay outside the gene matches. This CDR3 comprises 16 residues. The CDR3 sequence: CASSERDREYNYGYTF. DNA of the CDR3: TGCGCCAGCAGTGAAAGGGACAGGGAGTATAACTATGGCTACACCTTC.